This TCR beta chain stems from a study of early T cells in non-severe SARS-CoV-2 infection. At the level of the study: Sequenced bulk RNA came from whole blood that was unsorted, and chains were unpaired.

TCRdb used MiXCR to reprocess the 5' RACE reads, holding one entry per CDR3 protein. The sample records around 53,000 distinct CDR3 sequences, approximately 12% being singletons. V was clipped by 7 bases and J by 2 bases, with 14 bases between them. The CDR3 sequence is 14 residues long. The sample was whole blood. The chain carries TRBV12-3 or TRBV12-4 and TRBJ1-1; unclear D gene. The clonotype was recovered from an adult who was a healthcare worker with PCR-confirmed SARS-CoV-2 infection or an uninfected control (not recorded which). In DNA, the CDR3 is TGTGCCAGCACCCTGCAAGGGAGTAACACTGAAGCTTTCTTT. Translating it yields CASTLQGSNTEAFF.